This TCR beta chain was sequenced in a study of blood T cell repertoires in COVID-19. Whole-study context: COVID-19 samples, acute and convalescent, were from the United States, Italy and Spain. T cells, B-cell-depleted T cells, or PBMCs supplied cDNA or gDNA.

J lost 11 bases, V lost 1 base, and 9 bases had no gene match. The CDR3 is 14 amino acids. The V gene's germline CDR1 is SEHNR and CDR2 FQNEAQ (reference sequence). Per the study methods: Reference gene primer amplification yielded estimated nucleated cell counts. Sequencing was performed with immunoSEQ multiplex PCR; in TCRdb, only in-frame clones are kept and a portion is missing. V and J calls plus clone size are reproduced from that table; the DNA served to infer D and trimming. Of some 270,000 clones in the sample, around 86% are singletons; the top ten hold 2% to 2.5%. Sequenced: peripheral blood. J is TRBJ2-3 and V is TRBV7-9; 7 nucleotides match TRBD2. The clonotype comes from a man in his forties or fifties with acute or convalescent COVID-19. The CDR3 region has the DNA TGTGCCAGCAGCTTAGTAGGCCCGGGGGGACTGCAGTATTTT. This codes for CASSLVGPGGLQYF.